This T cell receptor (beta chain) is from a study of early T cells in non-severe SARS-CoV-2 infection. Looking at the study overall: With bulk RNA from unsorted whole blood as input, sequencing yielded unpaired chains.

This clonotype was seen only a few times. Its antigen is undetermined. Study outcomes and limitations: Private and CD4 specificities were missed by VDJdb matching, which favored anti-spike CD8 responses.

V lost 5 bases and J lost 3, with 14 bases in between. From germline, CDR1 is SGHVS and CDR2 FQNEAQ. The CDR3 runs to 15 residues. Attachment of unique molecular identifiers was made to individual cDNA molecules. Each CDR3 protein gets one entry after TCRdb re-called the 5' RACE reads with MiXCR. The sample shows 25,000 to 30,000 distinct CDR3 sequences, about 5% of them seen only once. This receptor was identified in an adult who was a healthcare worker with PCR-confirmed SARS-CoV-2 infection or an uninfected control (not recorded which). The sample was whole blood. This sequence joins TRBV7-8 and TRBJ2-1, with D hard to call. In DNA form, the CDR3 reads TGTGCCAGCAGCCTCCGGGTGTTGGACTACAATGAGCAGTTCTTC. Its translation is CASSLRVLDYNEQFF. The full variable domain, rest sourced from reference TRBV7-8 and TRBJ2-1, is GAGVSQSPRYKVAKRGQDVALRCDPISGHVSLFWYQQALGQGPEFLTYFQNEAQLDKSGLPSDRFFAERPEGSVSTLKIQRTQQEDSAVYLCASSLRVLDYNEQFFGPGTRLTVL.